This TCR beta chain stems from a study of response to subunit inactivated influenza vaccine (dated by TCRdb to between 2017 and 2018). Context from the whole study: To follow how T cells responded to a trivalent subunit inactivated influenza vaccine, the researchers relied on deep quantitative profiling of the T cell receptor repertoire. Here is what the overall study found, with its caveats: The authors proposed that each seasonal influenza vaccination may bring in only a limited number of new T cells.

V is pared back by 3 bases and J by 3 bases, with 12 bases lying between the germline termini. Inclusive of the bounding cysteine and phenylalanine, the CDR3 is 14 residues long. The CDR3 DNA has 42 bases and is translated from base 1. CDR1 and CDR2, per the germline V gene (reference sequence), are LNHDA and SQIVND. This clonotype was counted only a few times. Its binding antigen is unknown. Base qualities are not recorded, but no much larger clone differs from it by a single base. The library was prepared using RT-PCR. The listed sequencing device is Illumina HiSeq 2500. TCRdb passed the public sequencing reads through fastp at Q25 and MiXCR, retaining productive beta sequences. Each CDR3 protein appears once, grouped with its most common genes and DNA. For this sample the table gives 450,000 to 600,000 distinct CDR3 sequences, of which approximately 7.7% were detected only once. 10% to 15% of the sample rests with the top ten.

The clonotype comes from a man aged 45-69 years who received an inactivated influenza vaccine. Donor details come from another sample of the same person, matched by shared clones. The sample consisted of PBMCs from blood, taken less than 30 months after vaccination. The chain joins TRBV19 to TRBJ2-7, with TRBD2 perhaps the D gene, on 5 matching bases. The base sequence is TGTGCCAGTAGTATGGGAGACACCTACTACGAGCAGTACTTC. The resulting protein is CASSMGDTYYEQYF.